The following is a T cell receptor (beta chain) sequence with its context. Its antigen remains unknown. CDR1 and CDR2 (germline): KGHSH, LQKENI. V lost 2 bases, J lost 1 base, and 5 bases stayed unmatched. The CDR3 has 17 amino acids. It was with a sample-barcoded 5' primer and a J-beta primer mix that a second PCR of roughly 6 to 12 cycles was run. Tagging of each cDNA molecule was performed by a template-switch adaptor with 12 random nucleotides. TCRdb ran MiXCR on the 5' RACE reads and lists one entry per CDR3 protein. The sample includes hundreds of thousands of distinct CDR3 sequences, 55% to 70% seen only once; the top ten take 22%. The sample is drawn from a study of blood T cells in healthy people across ages. At the level of the study: The template switching approach captured approximately one barcoded beta molecule for every two T cells. Study-wide results and limits: PBMCs were not sorted, which prevented a conclusive comparison of naive versus antigen-experienced cells. Per million T cells, TCR beta diversity dropped about linearly as age rose.

The origin of this receptor is a man between 25 and 39 years old in good health. Specimen: blood. This chain links TRBV18 with TRBJ2-5, with 12 bases lining up with TRBD2. The CDR3 nucleotides read TGTGCCAGCTCACCAAAAACTAGCGGGAGGTTCCAAGAGACCCAGTACTTC. This sequence encodes CASSPKTSGRFQETQYF. The full variable domain, its missing parts supplied by reference TRBV18 and TRBJ2-5, is NAGVMQNPRHLVRRRGQEARLRCSPMKGHSHVYWYRQLPEEGLKFMVYLQKENIIDESGMPKERFSAEFPKEGPSILRIQQVVRGDSAAYFCASSPKTSGRFQETQYFGPGTRLLVL.